This T cell receptor (beta chain) was captured by sequencing in a study of CD8+CD57+ T cells in acquired aplastic anemia. CDR3 and TCR beta VDJ profiling relied on genomic DNA as the template. TCRdb used MiXCR to reprocess the reads, holding one entry per CDR3 protein. The data show 100,000 to 150,000 distinct CDR3 sequences, under 60% seen once. The patients chosen for sequencing had shown expansion of CD8+CD57+ cells (detected by flow cytometry). This clonotype was counted many times. With V trimmed by 8 bases and J by 3 bases, 10 bases remained unmatched. This CDR3 has 15 amino acids. CDR1 is LNHNV and CDR2 is YYDKDF in the germline V gene (reference sequence).

Sequencing was performed on sorted CD4+, CD8+, or CD8+CD57+ T cells (not recorded which) from PBMCs. The sequence was obtained from a human donor with aplastic anemia. The chain has TRBV15 and TRBJ1-1; TRBD1 aligns across 9 bases. CDR3 coding DNA: TGTGCCACCGGATCCACGCGGACAGGGGACACTGAAGCTTTCTTT. Translated: CATGSTRTGDTEAFF.